This T cell receptor beta chain emerged from a study of blood T cell repertoires in COVID-19. The repertoire was sequenced with immunoSEQ multiplex PCR; TCRdb's copy has only in-frame clones and lacks some. The sample has roughly 36,000 clones, around 86% seen once; the top ten hold roughly 9.1%. Germline values: CDR1 SQVTM, CDR2 ANQGSEA. Between the trimmed V and J ends, which lost 3 bases and 1 base, there was a span of 10 bases. The CDR3 loop spans 14 amino acids. This clonotype was sampled from a man of 80 years or more with active COVID-19. The chain combines TRBV29-1 with TRBJ2-1; D perhaps matches TRBD2 (6 bases). The sequenced sample was peripheral blood. The CDR3 DNA is TGCAGCGTTGATGCAGGGAGGTCCTACAATGAGCAGTTCTTC. Translation: CSVDAGRSYNEQFF.